Below, 6 T cell receptor beta chains from the same sample are listed, as sequenced in a study of cytomegalovirus exposure and HLA in healthy donors. The PCR was carried out with 60 Vbeta primers and 13 Jbeta primers. The method was immunoSEQ multiplex PCR; TCRdb's version includes in-frame clones alone and lacks a portion of them. The sample carries 200,000 or so clones, around 83% recorded once. The sample comprised PBMCs. Receptors originate from a girl under 18 in good health and CMV-seronegative.

This clone was observed once. The chain is built from TRBV6-6 and TRBJ2-7; 8 bases align to TRBD2. Germline CDR1 MNHNY, CDR2 SVGAGI (reference sequence). V was pared by 6 bases and J by 2 bases, with 9 bases of the junction left unmatched. The CDR3 is made up of 15 amino acids. The CDR3 bases are TGTGCCAGCAGACCCCAGGGACTAGTTACCTACGAGCAGTACTTC. Encoded protein: CASRPQGLVTYEQYF.

This clone was seen once. The chain combines TRBV6-9 with TRBJ1-2, with D hard to call. V lost 10 bases to trimming and J lost 4 bases, with 13 bases between them. CDR1 and CDR2 (germline): MNHGY, SVAAGI. The CDR3 runs 12 residues. CDR3 region: CATNFALYGYTF. The CDR3 DNA follows: TGTGCCACTAACTTCGCCCTCTATGGCTACACCTTC.

This clone was counted a single time. The chain couples TRBV30 to TRBJ2-2; possible D gene TRBD1, 6 bases. Trimming took off 0 bases at V and 4 bases at J, with 12 bases between the two ends. This CDR3 has 15 amino acids. Germline V lookup: CDR1 GTSNPN, CDR2 SVGIG (reference sequence). CDR3 loop: CAWSVWGLGTGELFF. CDR3 DNA: TGTGCCTGGAGTGTATGGGGGCTCGGCACCGGGGAGCTGTTTTTT.

The chain recombines TRBV30 with TRBJ1-5; TRBD1 aligns across 7 bases. Germline CDR1 GTSNPN, CDR2 SVGIG (reference sequence). The J segment lost 6 bases and the V segment lost 3 bases, leaving 8 bases of the junction unmatched. This CDR3 is 14 amino acids long. CDR3 amino acids: CAWSLNRGSQPQHF. The DNA of the CDR3 is TGTGCCTGGAGCCTTAACAGGGGATCTCAGCCCCAGCATTTT.

The V and J genes are TRBV4-3 and TRBJ1-2, with 7 bases fitting TRBD1. The CDR3 loop spans 17 amino acids. Germline CDR1 reads LGHNA; CDR2 reads YSLEER. J gave up 4 bases and V 4 bases, and 15 bases lay outside the gene matches. CDR3 amino acids: CASSRSEGLGTAYGYTF. The CDR3 DNA reads as TGCGCCAGCAGCCGATCGGAGGGCTTGGGGACAGCCTATGGCTACACCTTC.

The CDR3 region has the DNA TGCGCCAGCAGCTTAAGAGGGGGAAGGGACGAGCAGTACTTC. Amino acids: CASSLRGGRDEQYF. This chain uses TRBV5-1 with TRBJ2-7; TRBD1 is a possible D gene (6 bases). CDR3 length: 14 amino acids. The V end lost 2 bases, the J end lost 5 bases, and 14 bases lay between the germline ends. In germline, CDR1 is SGHRS, CDR2 YFSETQ.